This is a list of T cell receptor beta chains from one sample in a study of shared clonotypes between healthy human individuals. Repertoires were generated with immunoSEQ multiplex PCR, while TCRdb's copy carries only in-frame clones and drops some. The sample holds over a million clones, approximately 78% seen once. Sequencing input: memory CD4+ T cells from PBMCs. The receptors originated from a man aged 18 to 35 in good health. Some clones in this sample may be carry-over from other donors' samples. CDR3s include the opening cysteine and the closing phenylalanine or tryptophan. Fields, in order: D gene, clone size, J gene, V gene, CDR3 DNA, CDR3 protein. The D gene is left open where the match is weak. Clone size is not always given. Where it is, it says once, few, many or a class for expanded clones.

- - TRBJ2-1 TRBV5-1 TGCGCCAGCAGCTCGGACCCTCCTATAAGGGAGCAGTTCTTC CASSSDPPIREQFF
- - TRBJ2-3 TRBV12-5 TGTGCTAGTGGCTCTTTGAGCAGTCCCACAGATACGCAGTATTTT CASGSLSSPTDTQYF
TRBD2 - TRBJ2-3 TRBV7-9 TGTGCCAGCAGCCCCCGGACTAGCGGGACCTCAGATACGCAGTATTTT CASSPRTSGTSDTQYF
TRBD1 few TRBJ1-5 TRBV2 TGTGCCAGCAGAGGGACAGGGGATCAGCCCCAGCATTTT CASRGTGDQPQHF
- many TRBJ2-5 TRBV27 TGTGCCAGCTCAGACCAGGGAGCCGCAGAGACCCAGTACTTC CASSDQGAAETQYF
- - TRBJ1-1 TRBV19 TGTGCCAGTAGTATTATTAGTGGGGGAGCCTCTAACACTGAAGCTTTCTTT CASSIISGGASNTEAFF
- - TRBJ1-1 TRBV6-5 TGTGCCAGCAGGCTCGACGGACTAACTGAAGCTTTCTTT CASRLDGLTEAFF
- - TRBJ2-5 TRBV5-1 TGCGCCAGCAGCAAGCAGCGGCGGGAGACCCAGTACTTC CASSKQRRETQYF
- - TRBJ2-5 TRBV7-2 TGTGCCAGCAGCTTAGTTCGCGCGGAGACCCAGTACTTC CASSLVRAETQYF
- - TRBJ1-5 TRBV6-5 TGTGCCAGCAGTCACTTTGAAAATCAGCCCCAGCATTTT CASSHFENQPQHF
TRBD1 - TRBJ2-5 TRBV30 TGTGCCTGGAGTGTACAGAACAGGGGGCAAGAGACCCAGTACTTC CAWSVQNRGQETQYF
TRBD2 - TRBJ2-3 TRBV9 TGTGCCAGCAGTTTCCTAGCGGGAGGGGATACGCAGTATTTT CASSFLAGGDTQYF
TRBD2 once TRBJ2-5 TRBV7-8 TGTGCCAGCCTAACTAGCGGAGAGACCCAGTACTTC CASLTSGETQYF
TRBD2 - TRBJ2-7 TRBV7-2 TGTGCCAGCGTAAAGCGGTCCGGGACTAGCGTTGCCTACGAGCAGTACTTC CASVKRSGTSVAYEQYF
- - TRBJ2-2 TRBV7-7 TGTGCCAGCAGCTTGAGGGGGGACACCGGGGAGCTGTTTTTT CASSLRGDTGELFF
TRBD2 - TRBJ2-7 TRBV14 TGTGCCAGCAGCCAAAATAGCGGGAGGGCCTACGAGCAGTACTTC CASSQNSGRAYEQYF
- - TRBJ1-3 TRBV9 TGTGCCAGCAGCGTAAGGGATCAGGGGTTCTCTGGAAACACCATATATTTT CASSVRDQGFSGNTIYF
TRBD2 - TRBJ2-1 TRBV6-1 TGTGCCAGCAGTGTTAGCGGGTGGACCTGGGGGGTGAATGAGCAGTTCTTC CASSVSGWTWGVNEQFF
- - TRBJ2-1 TRBV5-1 TGCGCCAGCAGCCTCCTAATTCCGACTAGTTTCGGCGGTTCCTACAATGAGCAGTTCTTC CASSLLIPTSFGGSYNEQFF
- - TRBJ1-1 TRBV7-2 TGTGCCAGCAGCTTAGTGGGGGCACTCGGCACTGAAGCTTTCTTT CASSLVGALGTEAFF
- - TRBJ2-2 TRBV15 TGTGCCACCAGCAGAGATTTGGGTAGGACCGGGGAGCTGTTTTTT CATSRDLGRTGELFF
- - TRBJ2-5 TRBV19 TGTGCCACCCGTTGGGGACCCAATCAAAACTGGGAGACCCAGTACTTC CATRWGPNQNWETQYF
- - TRBJ2-7 TRBV5-6 TGTGCCAGCAGTTCGCAGCCCTTAGAGCAGTACTTC CASSSQPLEQYF
- many TRBJ2-2 TRBV5-1 TGCGCCAGCAGCACAGGTCCCACCGGGGAGCTGTTTTTT CASSTGPTGELFF
TRBD2 - TRBJ2-3 TRBV19 TGTGCCAGTAGTAGCGGGAGGGCCGGGAATACGCAGTATTTT CASSSGRAGNTQYF
- - TRBJ2-7 TRBV5-1 TGCGCCAGCAGCTTGGTTGGGGGTTCCTACGAGCAGTACTTC CASSLVGGSYEQYF
TRBD1 - TRBJ2-3 TRBV10-3 TGTGCCATCAGCGTCCGGGACAGAAAAGGAGATACGCAGTATTTT CAISVRDRKGDTQYF
- - TRBJ2-7 TRBV11-2 TGTGCCAGCAGCTCCTACTACGAGCAGTACTTC CASSSYYEQYF
- - TRBJ2-6 TRBV6-5 TGTGCCAGCAGTTACTCGATCCCTGGGGCCAACGTCCTGACTTTC CASSYSIPGANVLTF
- - TRBJ2-7 TRBV21-1 TGTGCCAGCACCCGATTAGCGGAGAGCTCCTACGAGCAGTACTTC CASTRLAESSYEQYF
- - TRBJ2-1 TRBV5-1 TGCGCCAGCAGCTTTAGGGGTCAGGATGAGCAGTTCTTC CASSFRGQDEQFF
- - TRBJ2-1 TRBV18 TGTGCCAGCTCACCAGTACAGGTCAGCTCCTACAATGAGCAGTTCTTC CASSPVQVSSYNEQFF
TRBD1 - TRBJ1-4 TRBV11-2 TGTGCCAGCAGCTCATCGGGGGACAGGGGTGCAAAACTGTTTTTT CASSSSGDRGAKLFF
- - TRBJ2-4 TRBV2 TGTGCCAGCAGTGGGATCTCCGAGGCGAGATCGGACATTCAGTACTTC CASSGISEARSDIQYF
TRBD2 - TRBJ2-1 TRBV2 TGTGCCAGCACCGTACTAGCGGCGGGCTACAATGAGCAGTTCTTC CASTVLAAGYNEQFF
- many TRBJ2-6 TRBV15 TGTGCCACCAGCAGGGAGACAGGTTTCTATGGGGCCAACGTCCTGACTTTC CATSRETGFYGANVLTF
- - TRBJ2-7 TRBV10-3 TGTGCCATCAGTGAGAATGGCGGATCATACGAGCAGTACTTC CAISENGGSYEQYF
TRBD2 - TRBJ2-7 TRBV7-2 TGTGCCAGCAGCCTGCGGTTAGCGGGGTACGAGCAGTACTTC CASSLRLAGYEQYF
- - TRBJ1-5 TRBV27 TGTGCCAGCACGAAAAACAGGGATCAGCCCCAGCATTTT CASTKNRDQPQHF
- once TRBJ1-3 TRBV7-8 TGTGCCAGCAGAACAACCAGCCACTCTGGAAACACCATATATTTT CASRTTSHSGNTIYF
- once TRBJ2-7 TRBV4-3 TGCGCCAGCAGCCAAGATAGGCTAGCGATGAGCTCCTACGAGCAGTACTTC CASSQDRLAMSSYEQYF
- once TRBJ1-4 TRBV28 TGTGCCAGCAGTTTCCGAGATCTTAATGAAAAACTGTTTTTT CASSFRDLNEKLFF
- - TRBJ2-7 TRBV11-3 TGTGCCAGCAGCTCCGGGGGCACCTACGAGCAGTACTTC CASSSGGTYEQYF
- - TRBJ2-7 TRBV28 TGTGCCAGCAGTACCATGCTTTACGAGCAGTACTTC CASSTMLYEQYF
TRBD1 - TRBJ2-7 TRBV5-1 TGCGCCAGCAGCTTGGAACAGGGGATCCCCGAGCAGTACTTC CASSLEQGIPEQYF
TRBD2 - TRBJ2-3 TRBV7-2 TGTGCCAGCAGCTTCCTAGCGGGATTGGATACGCAGTATTTT CASSFLAGLDTQYF
- - TRBJ2-1 TRBV7-2 TGTGCCAGCAGCTCCCAAAGTTACAATGAGCAGTTCTTC CASSSQSYNEQFF
- few TRBJ1-2 TRBV5-1 TGCGCCAGCAGCTCGTCGGGATCTCAAGGAGACCGTACTTTCTACACCTTC CASSSSGSQGDRTFYTF
- - TRBJ1-1 TRBV5-1 TGCGCCAGCTCGTCCGGGACCTGGACGGGCACTGAAGCTTTCTTT CASSSGTWTGTEAFF
TRBD1 - TRBJ2-5 TRBV7-9 TGTGTCAGCAGCTCGACAGGGAGCAACCTCGCGGAGACCCAGTACTTC CVSSSTGSNLAETQYF
- - TRBJ2-1 TRBV10-3 TGTGCCATCAGTGAGGATTGGGCGGTGAGCTCCTACAATGAGCAGTTCTTC CAISEDWAVSSYNEQFF